This TCR beta chain was identified in a study of T cells in Graves' hyperthyroidism and ophthalmopathy. Broader study findings: Patients with ophthalmopathy were separated from those with stable hyperthyroidism by a 13 V-J model. Within blood appeared most thyroid clonotypes that had expanded above 0.001.

The V and J ends lost 3 bases and 5 bases respectively, with 13 bases between them. The CDR3 covers 15 residues. Looked up from germline, CDR1 is ENHRY and CDR2 is SYGVKD. This clonotype has at least ten counts. Its target is unknown. The investigators amplified TCR beta CDR3 regions from RNA transcripts. In the first-round RT-PCR of the TCR CDR3, the HTBI primer set was used. TCRdb recomputed calls from the multiplex PCR reads with MiXCR, one row per CDR3 protein. Here the sample spans roughly 240,000 distinct CDR3 sequences, approximately 25% being singletons. This clonotype was obtained from a woman in her thirties or forties with Graves' ophthalmopathy. The sample was blood. The V call is TRBV10-3, the J call TRBJ2-2; possible D gene TRBD1, 5 bases. In nucleotides, the CDR3 is TGTGCCATCAGTGATCTGCAGGGTTTGACCGGGGAGCTGTTTTTT. Protein: CAISDLQGLTGELFF.